These T cell receptor beta chains were read from a single sample in a study of blood T cell repertoires in COVID-19. Produced via immunoSEQ multiplex PCR; TCRdb's table is partial and in-frame only. The table has roughly 28,000 clones, about nine tenths seen once. Source material: peripheral blood. These receptor sequences come from a woman in her fifties or sixties with active COVID-19. Both conserved end residues are part of each CDR3. D genes are given only for firm matches. Clone size is not always given. Where it is, it says once, few, many or a class for expanded clones.

v_call	clone_size	d_call	j_call	cdr3_aa	cdr3_nt
TRBV27	.	TRBD2	TRBJ2-3	CASSLGGDTQYF	TGTGCCAGCAGCCTCGGGGGGGATACGCAGTATTTT
TRBV5-5	.	TRBD2	TRBJ2-7	CASSLWAGVTYEQYF	TGTGCCAGCAGCTTGTGGGCGGGAGTCACCTACGAGCAGTACTTC
TRBV27	.	.	TRBJ2-7	CASRFGSRSSEQYF	TGTGCCAGCAGATTCGGGAGTAGATCATCCGAGCAGTACTTC
TRBV12-3/TRBV12-4	.	.	TRBJ1-5	CASSLGGQPQHF	TGTGCCAGCAGTTTGGGGGGTCAGCCCCAGCATTTT
TRBV7-8	.	TRBD2	TRBJ2-7	CASSPRTSGRPYEQYF	TGTGCCAGCAGCCCGCGAACTAGCGGGAGACCCTACGAGCAGTACTTC
TRBV30	.	.	TRBJ2-1	CAWSKLNEQFF	TGTGCCTGGAGTAAACTAAATGAGCAGTTCTTC
TRBV30	.	TRBD1	TRBJ2-7	CAWSSTGTYEQYF	TGTGCCTGGAGTTCGACAGGGACCTACGAGCAGTACTTC
TRBV7-9	.	TRBD2	TRBJ2-3	CASLGTSGSVKVGTDTQYF	TGTGCCAGCTTAGGGACTAGCGGGAGCGTGAAGGTTGGCACAGATACGCAGTATTTT
TRBV5-4	.	TRBD2	TRBJ2-7	CASSLSPGGSAYEQYF	TGTGCCAGCAGCTTGAGCCCGGGAGGGAGCGCCTACGAGCAGTACTTC
TRBV7-9	.	.	TRBJ2-1	CASSSASAGEQFF	TGTGCCAGCAGCTCCGCTAGCGCGGGTGAGCAGTTCTTC
TRBV7-8	.	.	TRBJ1-4	CASSLDRVGAKLFF	TGTGCCAGCAGCTTAGACAGGGTGGGAGCAAAACTGTTTTTT
TRBV30	once	.	TRBJ2-7	CAWRFGRGGEQYF	TGTGCCTGGCGCTTTGGACGAGGGGGCGAGCAGTACTTC
TRBV18	.	.	TRBJ1-5	CASSPGQGSNQPQHF	TGTGCCAGCTCACCCGGCCAGGGGAGCAATCAGCCCCAGCATTTT
TRBV30	.	TRBD2	TRBJ2-7	CAFEGLAGPRGGYEQYF	TGTGCCTTTGAGGGGCTAGCGGGACCCAGGGGGGGCTACGAGCAGTACTTC
TRBV5-1	.	.	TRBJ2-3	CASSLAGEDTQYF	TGCGCCAGCAGCTTGGCCGGGGAAGATACGCAGTATTTT
TRBV4-2	.	TRBD2	TRBJ2-3	CASSQGLAGVASDTQYF	TGTGCCAGCAGCCAAGGACTAGCGGGAGTAGCATCAGATACGCAGTATTTT
TRBV5-1	.	.	TRBJ2-4	CASSLGGQGQNIQYF	TGCGCCAGCAGCTTGGGAGGCCAGGGCCAAAACATTCAGTACTTC
TRBV5-1	.	.	TRBJ2-1	CASSLAGSSYNEQFF	TGCGCCAGCAGCTTGGCCGGGAGCTCCTACAATGAGCAGTTCTTC
TRBV5-4	.	TRBD1	TRBJ1-6	CASSPDRGRYNSPLHF	TGTGCCAGCAGCCCGGACAGGGGGCGATATAATTCACCCCTCCACTTT
TRBV9	.	TRBD2	TRBJ2-3	CASSSTVTSGTDTQYF	TGTGCCAGCAGCTCTACCGTGACTAGCGGCACAGATACGCAGTATTTT
TRBV2	.	.	TRBJ2-5	CASSEFVHRSPQETQYF	TGTGCCAGCAGTGAATTTGTTCACAGAAGCCCCCAAGAGACCCAGTACTTC
TRBV14	.	.	TRBJ2-2	CASSRMAATGELFF	TGTGCCAGCAGCCGGATGGCGGCCACCGGGGAGCTGTTTTTT
TRBV5-4	.	TRBD1	TRBJ2-7	CASSLGDRPYEQYF	TGTGCCAGCAGCTTGGGGGACAGGCCCTACGAGCAGTACTTC
TRBV6-5	.	TRBD2	TRBJ2-5	CASAAGPQETQYF	TGTGCCAGTGCAGCGGGACCACAAGAGACCCAGTACTTC
TRBV2	.	TRBD1	TRBJ1-2	CASSETGSSYGYTF	TGTGCCAGCAGTGAGACAGGGTCGAGCTATGGCTACACCTTC
TRBV6-5	.	TRBD1	TRBJ1-2	CASRGTAFNYGYTF	TGTGCCAGCAGAGGGACAGCTTTTAACTATGGCTACACCTTC
TRBV10-2	.	.	TRBJ1-1	CASSVDSPEAFF	TGCGCCAGCAGCGTTGACTCTCCTGAAGCTTTCTTT
TRBV2	.	TRBD1	TRBJ1-6	CASTWTGWGGPLHF	TGTGCCAGCACCTGGACAGGGTGGGGAGGACCCCTCCACTTT
TRBV19	.	TRBD1	TRBJ2-1	CASRHRGEQFF	TGTGCCAGTAGACACAGGGGGGAGCAGTTCTTC